This T cell receptor (beta chain) was captured by sequencing in a study of shared clonotypes between healthy human individuals. Trimming at V came to 4 bases and at J to 5 bases, leaving 13 bases not matched to a gene. This CDR3 comprises 17 residues. The germline V gene encodes CDR1 MDHEN and CDR2 SYDVKM. Sequencing was performed with immunoSEQ multiplex PCR; in TCRdb, only in-frame clones are kept and a portion is missing. The sample has some 2.3 million clones; approximately 93% are singletons. The receptor comes from a man between 18 and 35 years old in good health. Some clones in this sample may be carry-over from other donors' samples. The chain has TRBV28 and TRBJ1-1; the match to TRBD1 covers 10 bases. The sequenced sample was naive CD4+ T cells from PBMCs. As for subset: CD45RA+ positively selected. CDR3 DNA sequence: TGTGCCAGCAGTTCCCTAGACAGGGGGCGCCTGGGGACTGAAGCTTTCTTT. As protein: CASSSLDRGRLGTEAFF.